This record looks at one T cell receptor (beta chain) sequence and its context. Its antigen remains unknown. This specimen comes from a study of shared clonotypes between healthy human individuals. Overall study: Each donor contributed plates that comprised three CD4 naive, three CD4 memory, two CD8 naive and one CD8 memory.

Using immunoSEQ multiplex PCR, the repertoire was profiled, and TCRdb retains in-frame clones only, with some absent. The top ten clones hold roughly 0.23% of a sample with 800,000 to 950,000 clones, about 96% of them seen once. Findings of the study overall: Non-shared clonotypes showed lower generation probabilities than clonotypes common to all four donors. Sharing across several donors was seen in around 5.1% of naive CD4 clonotypes.

This CDR3 is 12 amino acids long. Germline V gene sequence: CDR1 GTSNPN, CDR2 SVGIG (reference sequence). V was shortened by 5 bases and J by 6 bases, with 11 bases between the two germline ends. CD8 cells classed as naive were CD45RO-negative and positively selected for CCR7, excluding terminally differentiated effector memory CD45RA+ cells. Healthy HIV-negative adults with no recent acute infections or vaccinations were recruited as donors. This TCR was recovered from a man aged 25-45 years in good health. Material for sequencing was naive CD8+ T cells sorted from blood. J is TRBJ2-1 and V is TRBV30; no firm D call. The CDR3 DNA reads TGTGCCTGGGCGCCCGTGGGCAATGAGCAGTTCTTC. It yields the protein CAWAPVGNEQFF.